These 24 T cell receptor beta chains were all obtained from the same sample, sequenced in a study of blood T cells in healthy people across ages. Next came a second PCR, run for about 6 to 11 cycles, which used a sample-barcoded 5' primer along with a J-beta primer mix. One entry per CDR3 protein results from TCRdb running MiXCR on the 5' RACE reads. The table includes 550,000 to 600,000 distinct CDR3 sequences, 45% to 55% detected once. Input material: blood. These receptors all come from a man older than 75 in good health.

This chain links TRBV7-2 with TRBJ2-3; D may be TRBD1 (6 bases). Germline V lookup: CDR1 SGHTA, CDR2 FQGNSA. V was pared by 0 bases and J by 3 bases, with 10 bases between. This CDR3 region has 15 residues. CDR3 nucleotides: TGTGCCAGCAGCTTAGCTGTGGGGGCTACAGATACGCAGTATTTT. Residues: CASSLAVGATDTQYF.

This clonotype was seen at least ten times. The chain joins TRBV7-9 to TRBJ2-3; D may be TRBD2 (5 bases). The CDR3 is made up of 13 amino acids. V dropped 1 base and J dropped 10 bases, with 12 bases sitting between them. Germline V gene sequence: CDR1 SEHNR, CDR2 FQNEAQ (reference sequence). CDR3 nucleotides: TGTGCCAGCAGCTTAGGGGCAGGAGGTTCGCAGTATTTT. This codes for CASSLGAGGSQYF.

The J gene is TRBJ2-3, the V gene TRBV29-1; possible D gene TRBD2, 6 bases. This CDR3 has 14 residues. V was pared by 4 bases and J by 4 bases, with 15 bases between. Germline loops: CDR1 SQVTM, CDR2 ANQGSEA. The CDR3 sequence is CSVARERWADTQYF. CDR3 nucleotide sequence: TGCAGCGTTGCACGGGAGAGGTGGGCAGATACGCAGTATTTT.

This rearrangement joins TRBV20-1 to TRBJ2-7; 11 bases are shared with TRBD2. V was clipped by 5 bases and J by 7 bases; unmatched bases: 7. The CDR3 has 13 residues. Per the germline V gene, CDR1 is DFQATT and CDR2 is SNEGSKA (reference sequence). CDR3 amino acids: CSALAGGPYEQYF. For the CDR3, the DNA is TGCAGTGCTTTAGCGGGGGGGCCATATGAGCAGTACTTC.

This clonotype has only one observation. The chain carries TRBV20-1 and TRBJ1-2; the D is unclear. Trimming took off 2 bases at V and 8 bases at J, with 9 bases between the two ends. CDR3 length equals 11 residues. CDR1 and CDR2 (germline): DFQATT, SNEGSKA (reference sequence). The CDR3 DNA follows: TGCAGTGCTAGACTGCCAGAGGGCTACACCTTC. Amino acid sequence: CSARLPEGYTF.

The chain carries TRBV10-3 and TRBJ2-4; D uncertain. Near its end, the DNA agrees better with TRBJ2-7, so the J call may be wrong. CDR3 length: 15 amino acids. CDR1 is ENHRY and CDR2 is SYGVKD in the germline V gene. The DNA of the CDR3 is TGTGCCATCAGTGAATGGCCGTCAAAAAGTAACGAGCAGTACTTC. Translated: CAISEWPSKSNEQYF.

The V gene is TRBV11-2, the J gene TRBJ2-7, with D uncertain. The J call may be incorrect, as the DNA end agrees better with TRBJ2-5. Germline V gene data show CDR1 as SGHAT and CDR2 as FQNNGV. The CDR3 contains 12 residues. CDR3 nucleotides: TGTGCCAGCAGTCGGAGTGGAGAGACCCAGTACTTC. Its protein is CASSRSGETQYF.

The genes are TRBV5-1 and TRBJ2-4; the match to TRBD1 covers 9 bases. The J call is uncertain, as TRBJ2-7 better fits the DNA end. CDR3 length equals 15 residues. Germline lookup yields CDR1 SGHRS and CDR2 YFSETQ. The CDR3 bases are TGCGCCAGCAGCGACACCGGGACAGGGTACCCCGAGCAGTACTTC. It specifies CASSDTGTGYPEQYF.

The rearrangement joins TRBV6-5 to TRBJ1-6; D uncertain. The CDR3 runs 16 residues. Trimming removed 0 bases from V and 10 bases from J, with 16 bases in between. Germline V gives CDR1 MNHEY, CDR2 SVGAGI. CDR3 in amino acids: CASSYSNVGSDSPLHF. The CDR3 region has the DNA TGTGCCAGCAGTTACTCGAATGTTGGATCGGACTCACCCCTCCACTTT.

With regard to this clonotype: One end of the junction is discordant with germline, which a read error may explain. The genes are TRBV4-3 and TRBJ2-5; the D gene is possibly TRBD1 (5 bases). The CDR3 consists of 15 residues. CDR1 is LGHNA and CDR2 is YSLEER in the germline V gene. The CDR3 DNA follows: TGCGCCAGCAGTCAAGGGCGACAGCTTCAAGAGACCCAGTACTTC. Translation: CASSQGRQLQETQYF.

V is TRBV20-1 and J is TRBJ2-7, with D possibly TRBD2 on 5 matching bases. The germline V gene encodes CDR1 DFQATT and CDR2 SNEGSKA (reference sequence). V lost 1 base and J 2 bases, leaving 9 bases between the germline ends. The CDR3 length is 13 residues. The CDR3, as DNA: TGCAGTGCTAGAGGAGACGGGGCCTACGAGCAGTACTTC. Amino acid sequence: CSARGDGAYEQYF.

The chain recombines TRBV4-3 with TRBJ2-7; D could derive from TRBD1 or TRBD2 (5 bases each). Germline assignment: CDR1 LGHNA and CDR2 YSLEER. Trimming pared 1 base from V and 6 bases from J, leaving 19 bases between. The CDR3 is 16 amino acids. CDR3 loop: CASSQAPDQGVGEQYF. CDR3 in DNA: TGCGCCAGCAGCCAAGCGCCTGACCAGGGAGTCGGCGAGCAGTACTTC.

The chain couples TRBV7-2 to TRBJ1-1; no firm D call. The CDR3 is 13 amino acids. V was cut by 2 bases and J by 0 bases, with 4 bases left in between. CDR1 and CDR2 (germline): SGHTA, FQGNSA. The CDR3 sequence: CASSLHMNTEAFF. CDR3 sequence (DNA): TGTGCCAGCAGCTTACACATGAACACTGAAGCTTTCTTT.

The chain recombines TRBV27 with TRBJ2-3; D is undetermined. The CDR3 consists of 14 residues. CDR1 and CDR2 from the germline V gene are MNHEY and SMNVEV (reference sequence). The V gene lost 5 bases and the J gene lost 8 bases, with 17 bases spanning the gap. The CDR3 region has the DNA TGTGCCAGCAGTGTATTTATTAGGGCAGGTACGCAGTATTTT. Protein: CASSVFIRAGTQYF.

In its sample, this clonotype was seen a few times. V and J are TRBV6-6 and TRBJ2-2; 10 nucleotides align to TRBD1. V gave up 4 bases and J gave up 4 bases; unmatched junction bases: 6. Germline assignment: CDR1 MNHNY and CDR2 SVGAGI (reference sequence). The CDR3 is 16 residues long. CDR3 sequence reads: CASSSGTGESTGELFF. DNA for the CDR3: TGTGCCAGCAGTTCCGGGACAGGGGAAAGCACCGGGGAGCTGTTTTTT.

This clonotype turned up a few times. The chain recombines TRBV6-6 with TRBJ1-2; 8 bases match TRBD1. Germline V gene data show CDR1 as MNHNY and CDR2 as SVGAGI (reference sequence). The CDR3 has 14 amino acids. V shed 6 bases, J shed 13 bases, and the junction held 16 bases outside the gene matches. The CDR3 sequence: CASRRDRGQPSVTF. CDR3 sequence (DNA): TGTGCCAGCAGACGCGACAGGGGACAACCTTCCGTCACCTTC.

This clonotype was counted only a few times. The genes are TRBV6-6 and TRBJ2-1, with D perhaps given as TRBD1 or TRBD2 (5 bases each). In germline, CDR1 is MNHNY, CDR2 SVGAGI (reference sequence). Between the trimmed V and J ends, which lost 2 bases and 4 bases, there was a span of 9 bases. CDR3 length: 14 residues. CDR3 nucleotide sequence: TGTGCCAGCAGTTACGGGGACGGGTACAATGAGCAGTTCTTC. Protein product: CASSYGDGYNEQFF.

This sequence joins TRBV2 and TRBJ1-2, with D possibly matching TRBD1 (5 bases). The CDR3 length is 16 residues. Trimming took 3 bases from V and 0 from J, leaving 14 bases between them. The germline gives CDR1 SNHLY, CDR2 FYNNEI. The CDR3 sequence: CASSERQRSANYGYTF. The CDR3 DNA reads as TGTGCCAGCAGTGAGCGACAGCGATCAGCTAACTATGGCTACACCTTC.

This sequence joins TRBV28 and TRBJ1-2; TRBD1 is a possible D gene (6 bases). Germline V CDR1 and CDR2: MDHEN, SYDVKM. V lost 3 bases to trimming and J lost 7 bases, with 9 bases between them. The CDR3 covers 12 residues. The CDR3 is CASSFSRGGYTF. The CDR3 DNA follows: TGTGCCAGCAGTTTTTCCAGGGGTGGCTACACCTTC.

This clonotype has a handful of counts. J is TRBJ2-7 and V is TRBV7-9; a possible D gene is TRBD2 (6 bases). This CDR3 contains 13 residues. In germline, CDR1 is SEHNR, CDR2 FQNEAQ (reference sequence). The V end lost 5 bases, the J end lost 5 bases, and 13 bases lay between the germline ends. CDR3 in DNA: TGTGCCAGCAGCCCCGGGACTCTCCACGAGCAGTACTTC. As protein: CASSPGTLHEQYF.

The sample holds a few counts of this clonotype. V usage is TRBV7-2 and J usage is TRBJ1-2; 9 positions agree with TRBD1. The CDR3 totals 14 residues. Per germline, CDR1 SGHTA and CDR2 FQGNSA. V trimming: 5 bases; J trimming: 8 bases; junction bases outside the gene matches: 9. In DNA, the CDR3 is TGTGCCAGCAGCCGGGGACAGGGATCATTGGGCTACACCTTC. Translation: CASSRGQGSLGYTF.

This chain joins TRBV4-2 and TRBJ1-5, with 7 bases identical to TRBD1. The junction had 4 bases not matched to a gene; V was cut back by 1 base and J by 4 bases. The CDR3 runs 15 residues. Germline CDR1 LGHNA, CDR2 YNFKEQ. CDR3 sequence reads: CASSQAPDRNQPQHF. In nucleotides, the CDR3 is TGTGCCAGCAGCCAAGCACCGGACAGGAATCAGCCCCAGCATTTT.

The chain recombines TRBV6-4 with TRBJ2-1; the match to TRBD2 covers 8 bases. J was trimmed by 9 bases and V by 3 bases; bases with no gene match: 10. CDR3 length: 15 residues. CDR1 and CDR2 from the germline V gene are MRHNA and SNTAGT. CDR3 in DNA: TGTGCCAGCAGTGAAACAGCGGGAGAGACAAGTGAGCAGTTCTTC. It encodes CASSETAGETSEQFF.

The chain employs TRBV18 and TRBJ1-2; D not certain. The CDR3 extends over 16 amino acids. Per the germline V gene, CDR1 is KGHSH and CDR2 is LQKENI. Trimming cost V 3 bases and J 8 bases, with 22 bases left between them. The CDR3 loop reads CASSPDTKGWSEGYTF. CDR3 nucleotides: TGTGCCAGCTCACCGGATACGAAGGGTTGGTCGGAAGGCTACACCTTC.